The 9 T cell receptor beta chains listed next were all sequenced from one sample in a study of identical twins. TCRdb re-called the 5' RACE reads with MiXCR, one entry per CDR3 protein. The sample includes nearly 250,000 distinct CDR3 sequences, approximately 7% of them seen just once. This sample was shared with a second study, whose subject was yellow fever vaccine responses in identical twins.

Input material: memory (CD45RO+) T cells sorted from blood. Receptors originate from a woman aged 18-29 years in good health.

This clonotype came up a few times. J is TRBJ2-1 and V is TRBV9; 10 nucleotides align to TRBD2. The CDR3 loop spans 15 amino acids. V gave up 3 bases and J gave up 0 bases; unmatched junction bases: 0. CDR1 and CDR2 (germline): SGDLS, YYNGEE. The CDR3 loop reads CASSASGSSYNEQFF. CDR3 in DNA: TGTGCCAGCAGCGCTAGCGGGAGCTCCTACAATGAGCAGTTCTTC.

The J gene is TRBJ2-5, the V gene TRBV4-1; D is undetermined. In germline, CDR1 is MGHRA, CDR2 YSYEKL. Between the trimmed V and J ends, which lost 3 bases and 5 bases, there was a span of 10 bases. This CDR3 is built from 13 residues. The CDR3 protein is CASSQLVLETQYF. DNA for the CDR3: TGCGCCAGCAGCCAGCTAGTACTGGAGACCCAGTACTTC.

This clonotype was seen many times. V usage is TRBV5-1 and J usage is TRBJ2-7; possible D gene TRBD1, 5 bases. Germline CDR1 is SGHRS and CDR2 is YFSETQ. CDR3 length equals 14 residues. V lost 1 base and J lost 5, with 13 bases in between. CDR3 loop: CASSLYQGFNEQYF. CDR3 sequence (DNA): TGCGCCAGCAGCTTGTACCAGGGATTCAACGAGCAGTACTTC.

This chain connects TRBV21-1 to TRBJ2-1; the table's D call of TRBD1 was not tested on the DNA. TRBV21-1 is classified as a pseudogene. The CDR3 contains 16 residues. CDR3 bases: TGTGCCAGCAGCAAAGGAGGCAGGGGGCACTACAATGAGCAGTTCTTC. Protein product: CASSKGGRGHYNEQFF.

This clonotype was seen repeatedly, ten times or more. The chain carries TRBV12-3 or TRBV12-4 and TRBJ1-6; no firm D call. The germline V and J ends were trimmed by 2 bases and 9 bases, with 8 bases remaining between them. CDR3 length equals 13 residues. CDR3 sequence reads: CASSLTLSSPLHF. The CDR3 region has the DNA TGTGCCAGCAGTTTAACCTTGAGTTCACCCCTCCACTTT.

This clonotype showed up many times. The chain uses TRBV7-3 and TRBJ2-3; D remains unclear. Germline loops: CDR1 SGHTA, CDR2 FQGTGA. V was shortened by 5 bases and J by 0 bases, with 9 bases between the two germline ends. This CDR3 is 14 amino acids long. CDR3 sequence (DNA): TGTGCCAGCAGCCCATCGAGGAGCACAGATACGCAGTATTTT. Protein sequence: CASSPSRSTDTQYF.

V usage is TRBV12-3 or TRBV12-4 and J usage is TRBJ2-1, with TRBD2 identical over 9 bases. CDR3 length equals 20 residues. Trimming cost V 7 bases and J 7 bases; bases outside gene matches: 26. The CDR3 sequence: CASTIYRLAGTRVLENEQFF. The CDR3 DNA reads TGTGCCAGCACTATTTACCGGCTAGCGGGAACGCGGGTTCTAGAGAATGAGCAGTTCTTC.

This clonotype has just a few counts. V gene TRBV4-2 combines with J gene TRBJ1-4; 7 nucleotides align to TRBD1. CDR1 is LGHNA and CDR2 is YNFKEQ in the germline V gene. Losses at the gene ends were 3 bases for V and 7 bases for J; bases not matched to a gene: 2. The CDR3 consists of 13 residues. The CDR3 DNA reads TGTGCCAGCAGCCAGCGACAGGGTGAAAAACTGTTTTTT. It yields the protein CASSQRQGEKLFF.

In DNA form, the CDR3 reads TGTGCCAGCACAGCGGGGGGACGATATTGGGCGGATACGCAGTATTTT. It translates to CASTAGGRYWADTQYF. The gene calls are TRBV25-1 and TRBJ2-3; 9 bases are shared with TRBD2. This CDR3 is 16 amino acids long. J was trimmed by 6 bases and V by 7 bases; bases with no gene match: 14. CDR1 MGHDK and CDR2 SYGVNS come from the germline V gene.